The 17 T cell receptor beta chains below were found in one sample sequenced in a study of blood T cell repertoires in COVID-19. Method: immunoSEQ multiplex PCR; TCRdb's copy keeps in-frame clones and lacks some. This table holds some 170,000 clones, 81% found once. Material: peripheral blood. The receptors were sampled from a woman aged 40 to 49 with COVID-19, enrolled during active disease.

The chain is built from TRBV5-1 and TRBJ2-3; 7 nucleotides align to TRBD2. Germline V gives CDR1 SGHRS, CDR2 YFSETQ. Trimming took 0 bases from V and 2 from J; bases not matched to a gene: 3. The CDR3 length is 15 residues. CDR3 in amino acids: CASSLAQRDTDTQYF. The CDR3 nucleotides read TGCGCCAGCAGCTTGGCACAGCGGGACACAGATACGCAGTATTTT.

V gene TRBV4-1 combines with J gene TRBJ1-1; 8 bases match TRBD1. J was trimmed by 4 bases and V by 3 bases; bases with no gene match: 7. The germline V gene has CDR1 MGHRA and CDR2 YSYEKL. The length of the CDR3 is 15 residues. Written as DNA, the CDR3 is TGCGCCAGCAGCCACCCAGGGGGCCTGGGCACTGAAGCTTTCTTT. Amino acids: CASSHPGGLGTEAFF.

This chain uses TRBV27 with TRBJ1-1, with 9 bases lining up with TRBD1. CDR1 MNHEY and CDR2 SMNVEV come from the germline V gene (reference sequence). CDR3 length: 14 residues. V lost 6 bases and J lost 9; bases outside the gene matches: 11. The CDR3 DNA reads as TGTGCCAGCAGGAATAAAGGACAGGGGAATAAAGCTTTCTTT. It specifies CASRNKGQGNKAFF.

This clone has only a few counts. The chain is built from TRBV6-2 or TRBV6-3 and TRBJ2-2; 8 bases are a match to TRBD2. CDR3 length: 16 residues. J lost 7 bases, V lost 5 bases, and 12 bases had no gene match. Germline assignment: CDR1 MNHEY and CDR2 SVGEGT. Written as DNA, the CDR3 is TGTGCCAGCAGTCCCCCTCGAGCGGGAGTCAGCGGGGAGCTGTTTTTT. Its translation: CASSPPRAGVSGELFF.

In its sample, this clone was seen once. The chain carries TRBV5-4 and TRBJ2-7; D is unclear. Germline CDR1 reads SGHNT; CDR2 reads YYREEE (reference sequence). Between the trimmed V and J ends, which lost 1 base and 5 bases, there was a span of 13 bases. The CDR3 sequence is 14 residues long. CDR3 sequence (DNA): TGTGCCAGCAGCTTGAAGTTTTCTAGAAACGAGCAGTACTTC. This codes for CASSLKFSRNEQYF. Complete variable domain (other parts from reference TRBV5-4 and TRBJ2-7): ETGVTQSPTHLIKTRGQQVTLRCSSQSGHNTVSWYQQALGQGPQFIFQYYREEENGRGNFPPRFSGLQFPNYSSELNVNALELDDSALYLCASSLKFSRNEQYFGPGTRLTVT.

The V and J genes are TRBV11-2 and TRBJ2-3, with 8 nucleotides matching TRBD2. The CDR3 has 17 residues. Germline CDR1 and CDR2: SGHAT and FQNNGV. The V gene end was trimmed by 1 base and the J gene end by 0 bases; junction bases not matched to a gene: 6. The CDR3 nucleotides read TGTGCCAGCAGCTTAGCCGGGACTAGTTCTAGCACAGATACGCAGTATTTT. Protein: CASSLAGTSSSTDTQYF. The whole variable domain, filled in from reference TRBV11-2 and TRBJ2-3, reads EAGVAQSPRYKIIEKRQSVAFWCNPISGHATLYWYQQILGQGPKLLIQFQNNGVVDDSQLPKDRFSAERLKGVDSTLKIQPAKLEDSAVYLCASSLAGTSSSTDTQYFGPGTRLTVL.

V usage is TRBV4-1 and J usage is TRBJ2-1, with TRBD2 matching over 7 bases. The CDR3 covers 16 residues. The germline gives CDR1 MGHRA, CDR2 YSYEKL. V dropped 4 bases and J dropped 0; count of bases not matched to a gene: 6. The CDR3: CASSPTSPSSYNEQFF. The CDR3, as DNA: TGCGCCAGCAGCCCGACTAGCCCGAGCTCCTACAATGAGCAGTTCTTC.

The rearrangement links TRBV7-2 to TRBJ1-2; 9 bases line up with TRBD1. The CDR3 covers 13 residues. J lost 6 bases, V lost 5 bases, and 4 bases had no gene match. Germline values: CDR1 SGHTA, CDR2 FQGNSA. As DNA, the CDR3 is TGTGCCAGCAGCCCCGGGGACAGGGATGGCTACACCTTC. Translating gives CASSPGDRDGYTF.

The V and J genes are TRBV6-2 or TRBV6-3 and TRBJ2-7; no clear D. Trimming took 0 bases from V and 3 from J, leaving 9 bases between them. Germline loops: CDR1 MNHEY, CDR2 SVGEGT. CDR3 size: 14 residues. The DNA for the CDR3 is TGTGCCAGCAGTTACTCCCCCCGAGGCTACGAGCAGTACGTC. This gives the protein CASSYSPRGYEQYV.

The chain recombines TRBV12-3 or TRBV12-4 with TRBJ1-1; TRBD1 might be the D (6 bases). Trimming pared 5 bases from V and 4 bases from J, leaving 8 bases between. The CDR3 totals 12 residues. This CDR3 is CASSPGVTEAFF. CDR3 DNA: TGTGCCAGCAGTCCAGGGGTCACTGAAGCTTTCTTT.

In its sample, this clone was seen many times. Germline and junction disagree at one end, which may indicate a read error. The chain combines TRBV27 with TRBJ1-2; 8 nucleotides line up with TRBD1. This CDR3 is built from 17 residues. CDR1 MNHEY and CDR2 SMNVEV come from the germline V gene (reference sequence). The CDR3 nucleotides are TGTGCCACCAGTACCAGGACAGGGAGAACTTCAAACTATGGCTACACCTTC. Encoded protein: CATSTRTGRTSNYGYTF.

The CDR3 region has the DNA TGTGCCAGCAGTTACTCCTCGACGGAGAATCAGCCCCAGCATTTT. Its translation is CASSYSSTENQPQHF. This rearrangement joins TRBV6-6 to TRBJ1-5; no clear D gene. This CDR3 region has 15 residues. Germline CDR1 MNHNY, CDR2 SVGAGI (reference sequence). Trimming took 0 bases from V and 4 from J, leaving 10 bases between them.

V gene TRBV11-3 combines with J gene TRBJ1-1; D is unresolved. The CDR3 is 13 residues long. CDR1 SGHNT and CDR2 YENEEA come from the germline V gene. The V and J ends lost 1 base and 1 base respectively, with 4 bases between them. The CDR3 coding sequence is TGTGCCAGCAGCTTAGTTAAGAACACTGAAGCTTTCTTT. Its translation is CASSLVKNTEAFF.

The V call is TRBV28, the J call TRBJ2-7, with 8 bases fitting TRBD1. The V gene's germline CDR1 is MDHEN and CDR2 SYDVKM. The CDR3 sequence is 15 residues long. J lost 2 bases, V lost 6 bases, and 9 bases had no gene match. CDR3 DNA: TGTGCCAGCAGCCGGGACAGGCCTTCAGCCTACGAGCAGTACTTC. It yields the protein CASSRDRPSAYEQYF.

The chain joins TRBV15 to TRBJ2-7; D ambiguous. The V end was cut by 0 bases, the J end by 0 bases, with 3 bases between. Germline CDR1 LNHNV, CDR2 YYDKDF (reference sequence). The CDR3 extends over 13 amino acids. CDR3 nucleotides: TGTGCCACCAGCAGAGATCGCTCCTACGAGCAGTACTTC. Translation: CATSRDRSYEQYF. The full variable domain, with the rest looked up from reference TRBV15 and TRBJ2-7, is DAMVIQNPRYQVTQFGKPVTLSCSQTLNHNVMYWYQQKSSQAPKLLFHYYDKDFNNEADTPDNFQSRRPNTSFCFLDIRSPGLGDTAMYLCATSRDRSYEQYFGPGTRLTVT.

The V and J genes are TRBV2 and TRBJ1-2; 7 bases are a match to TRBD1. Germline V gene sequence: CDR1 SNHLY, CDR2 FYNNEI. CDR3 length: 15 residues. J lost 4 bases, V lost 4 bases, and 9 bases had no gene match. CDR3 loop: CASSGRGQTLYGYTF. The CDR3 bases are TGTGCCAGCAGTGGAAGGGGACAGACCCTCTATGGCTACACCTTC.

The rearrangement links TRBV14 to TRBJ1-4, with D perhaps TRBD1 (6 bases). The CDR3 has 14 amino acids. Germline loops: CDR1 SGHDN, CDR2 FVKESK. V was clipped by 6 bases and J by 3 bases, with 11 bases between them. The chain's CDR3 is CASSPWGPNEKLFF. The CDR3 DNA sequence: TGTGCCAGCAGTCCCTGGGGGCCTAATGAAAAACTGTTTTTT.